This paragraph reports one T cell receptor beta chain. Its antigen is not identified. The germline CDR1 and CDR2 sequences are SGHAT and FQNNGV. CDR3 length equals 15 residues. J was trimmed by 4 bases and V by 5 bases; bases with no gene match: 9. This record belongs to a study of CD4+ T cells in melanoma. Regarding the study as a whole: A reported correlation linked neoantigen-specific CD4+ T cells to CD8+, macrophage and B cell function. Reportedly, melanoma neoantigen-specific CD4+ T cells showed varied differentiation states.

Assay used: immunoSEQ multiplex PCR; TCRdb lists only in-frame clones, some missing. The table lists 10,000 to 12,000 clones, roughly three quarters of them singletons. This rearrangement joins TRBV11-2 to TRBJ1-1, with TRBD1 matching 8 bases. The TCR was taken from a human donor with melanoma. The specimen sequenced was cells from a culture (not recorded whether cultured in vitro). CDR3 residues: CASSTDRVKVTEAFF. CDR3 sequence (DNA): TGTGCCAGCAGCACGGACAGGGTGAAGGTCACTGAAGCTTTCTTT.